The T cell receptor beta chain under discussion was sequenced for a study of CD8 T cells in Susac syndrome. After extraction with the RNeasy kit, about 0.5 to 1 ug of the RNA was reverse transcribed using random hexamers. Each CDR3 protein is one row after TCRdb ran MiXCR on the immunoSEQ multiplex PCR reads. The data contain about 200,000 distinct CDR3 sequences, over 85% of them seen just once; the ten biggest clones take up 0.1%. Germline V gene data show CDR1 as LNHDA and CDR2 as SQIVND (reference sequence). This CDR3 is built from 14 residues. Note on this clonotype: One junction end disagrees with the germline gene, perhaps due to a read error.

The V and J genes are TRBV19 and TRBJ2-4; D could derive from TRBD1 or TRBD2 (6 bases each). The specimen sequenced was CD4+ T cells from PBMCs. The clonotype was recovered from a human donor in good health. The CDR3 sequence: CASTVGGGKNIQYF. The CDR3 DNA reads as TGTGCTAGTACGGTAGGAGGGGGAAAAAACATTCAGTACTTC.